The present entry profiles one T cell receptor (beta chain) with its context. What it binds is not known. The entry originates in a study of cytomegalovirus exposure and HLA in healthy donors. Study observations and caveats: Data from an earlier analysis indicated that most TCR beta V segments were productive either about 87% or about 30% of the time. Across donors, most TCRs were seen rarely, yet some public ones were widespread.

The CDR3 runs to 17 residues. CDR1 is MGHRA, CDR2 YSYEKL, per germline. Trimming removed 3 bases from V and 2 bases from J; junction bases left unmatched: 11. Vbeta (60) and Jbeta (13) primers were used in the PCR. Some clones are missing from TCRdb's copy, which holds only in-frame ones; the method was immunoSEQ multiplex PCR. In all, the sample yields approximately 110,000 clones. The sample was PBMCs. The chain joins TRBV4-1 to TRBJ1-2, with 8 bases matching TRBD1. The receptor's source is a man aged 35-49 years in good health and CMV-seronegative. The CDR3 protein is CASSQGKIRGLNYGYTF. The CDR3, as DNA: TGCGCCAGCAGCCAGGGGAAAATCAGGGGGCTGAACTATGGCTACACCTTC.